This is a list of T cell receptor beta chains from one sample in a study of cytomegalovirus exposure and HLA in healthy donors. Produced via immunoSEQ multiplex PCR; TCRdb's table is partial and in-frame only. The sample yields fewer than 55,000 clones, around nine tenths seen once. Input material: PBMCs. The receptor source for this set is a man between 18 and 35 years old in good health and CMV-seronegative. Each CDR3 is given with its conserved first and last residue.

v_call cdr3_aa
TRBV4-1 CASSQEGHSSYNEQFF
TRBV15 CATSRGFATQVETQYF
TRBV5-5 CASSPSVRGWNSGNTIYF
TRBV5-4 CASSPGLAGPNEQFF
TRBV7-3 CASSLGTSADTQYF
TRBV7-3 CASSLAGSDTDTQYF
TRBV6-5 CASSYSRVQPQHF
TRBV7-9 CASSPPGQNTGELFF
TRBV2 CASRAIPGTGEDYYGYTF
TRBV7-9 CASSLAREINYGYTF
TRBV7-9 CASSRPGTSGYEQYF
TRBV5-4 CASAARGGTDTQYF
TRBV6-5 CASKPGQGVVQPQHF
TRBV7-2 CASSRSIGQQPSYEQYF
TRBV4-2 CASSQEGSGTYNEQFF
TRBV7-9 CASSLALAQRPYEQYF
TRBV15 CATSRELADTDTQYF
TRBV9 CASSVARSGSGYNEQFF
TRBV11-2 CASSFRLAEGETQYF
TRBV9 CASSGQGSGQPQHF
TRBV7-9 CASSLVEQGFSGYTF
TRBV30 CAWSPTRAAGTQYF
TRBV28 CASSFRSGENEQFF
TRBV6-6 CASRPTDIYEQYF
TRBV14 CASSAPTGEKNIQYF
TRBV7-9 CASSLGDRTNTEAFF
TRBV6-1 CASSEQPGGSYEQYF
TRBV19 CASSGPGQGTYEQYF
TRBV5-4 CASAQGGDGYTF
TRBV7-3 CASSRLASESNEQFF
TRBV5-1 CASRTLSGSSYEQYF
TRBV7-9 CASSLGPGGEYGYTF
TRBV5-8 CASSRLAGSYEQYF
TRBV7-3 CASSLSLNTEAFF
TRBV13 CASRQKLAGWPHEQFF
TRBV2 CASIGRGTLTDTQYF
TRBV5-4 CASSGGQGDEQYF
TRBV19 CASSPLHPGRNEQFF
TRBV28 CASSTTGSSPYGYTF
TRBV28 CASKSNVLSGNTIYF